The entry that follows covers one TCR beta chain sequence. This specimen comes from a study of blood T cell repertoires in COVID-19. Study summary: The cDNA or gDNA used as material had been derived from T cells, B-cell-depleted T cells, or PBMCs.

In the study's own analysis: Estimation of nucleated cell counts was performed using reference gene primer amplification. The protocol was immunoSEQ multiplex PCR, while the TCRdb copy is restricted to in-frame clones and leaves out a portion. V and J calls and clone size follow that table, whereas D and trimming were derived from the DNA. In the table there are 650,000 to 800,000 clones, about nine tenths of which are singletons. J lost 2 bases, V lost 0 bases, and 6 bases had no gene match. Germline loops: CDR1 MGHRA, CDR2 YSYEKL. The CDR3 length is 16 residues. Sequenced input: peripheral blood. The J gene is TRBJ2-7, the V gene TRBV4-1; 8 positions agree with TRBD2. The receptor comes from a woman between 18 and 30 years old with acute or convalescent COVID-19. This CDR3 is CASSQEAAGVTYEQYF. The CDR3 DNA sequence: TGCGCCAGCAGCCAAGAGGCAGCGGGGGTAACCTACGAGCAGTACTTC.